Listed below are T cell receptor beta chains from one sample, sequenced in a study of cytomegalovirus exposure and HLA in healthy donors. Measured with immunoSEQ multiplex PCR; TCRdb has only the in-frame clones, and not every one. The table has under 200,000 clones, roughly four fifths seen once; the top ten hold approximately 2.1%. Sequencing was performed on PBMCs. The receptors derive from a young woman in good health and CMV-seronegative. The CDR3 runs from the conserved cysteine through the conserved F or W. A D gene is named only where the DNA matches it firmly. A row's size may be missing; if present it is once, few, many or a size class.

.	TRBV30	.	TRBJ2-5	TGTGCCTGGAGTAACAGAGAGACCCAGTACTTC	CAWSNRETQYF
TRBD1	TRBV29-1	.	TRBJ1-2	TGCAGCGTTTCCGATATCGGGACAGGGCTTGGCTACACCTTC	CSVSDIGTGLGYTF
.	TRBV25-1	few	TRBJ2-7	TGTGCCAGCAGTGAATTGTCGACAGGCACTTCCTCCTACGAGCAGTACTTC	CASSELSTGTSSYEQYF
TRBD1	TRBV7-3	few	TRBJ1-1	TGTGCCAGCAGCCCCCCCAAGACAGGGACCACTGAAGCTTTCTTT	CASSPPKTGTTEAFF
.	TRBV9	.	TRBJ1-1	TGTGCCAGCAGCGTAGGGGGCTCGGGCAGGAACACTGAAGCTTTCTTT	CASSVGGSGRNTEAFF
TRBD2	TRBV6-1	.	TRBJ2-3	TGTGCCAGCAGTGCAGTTCTGGGACTAGCGCGCACAGATACGCAGTATTTT	CASSAVLGLARTDTQYF
.	TRBV25-1	.	TRBJ2-5	TGTGCCAGCAGTGAATACGGGACTCAAGAGACCCAGTACTTC	CASSEYGTQETQYF
TRBD1	TRBV6-1	.	TRBJ1-2	TGTGCCAGCAGGATGACAGGGAACTATGGCTACACCTTC	CASRMTGNYGYTF
TRBD2	TRBV7-9	.	TRBJ2-1	TGTGCCAGCAGCCGCGCTAGCGGGGGGATCAATGAGCAGTTCTTC	CASSRASGGINEQFF
TRBD1	TRBV5-1	.	TRBJ2-1	TGCGCCAGCTCTCGGGGACAGTACAATGAGCAGTTCTTC	CASSRGQYNEQFF
.	TRBV7-6	once	TRBJ2-1	TGTGCCAGCAGCTTAGAACAGTTGAGGGATGAGCAGTTCTTC	CASSLEQLRDEQFF
.	TRBV10-1	.	TRBJ2-5	TGCGCCAGCAGTGAGTGGGGCAGGGAAGAGACCCAGTACTTC	CASSEWGREETQYF
.	TRBV2	.	TRBJ1-4	TGTGCCAGCAAAATGGTCGGAGCAACTAATGAAAAACTGTTTTTT	CASKMVGATNEKLFF
TRBD2	TRBV10-2	.	TRBJ2-1	TGCGCCAGCAGGGAACCTAGCGGGGGGCGGAATGAGCAGTTCTTC	CASREPSGGRNEQFF
.	TRBV5-1	once	TRBJ2-3	TGCGCCAGCAGCTTGCCGTTCACAGATACGCAGTATTTT	CASSLPFTDTQYF
TRBD1	TRBV7-6	few	TRBJ2-1	TGTGCCAGCAGCTTAGCCTACAACGTAGGGGGCCCGGATGAGCAGTTCTTC	CASSLAYNVGGPDEQFF
TRBD1	TRBV28	.	TRBJ1-4	TGTGCCAGCAGTACCGACAGGGGGGTTGAAAAACTGTTTTTT	CASSTDRGVEKLFF
TRBD1	TRBV6-5	few	TRBJ2-7	TGTGCCAGCAGACAGGGACAGATCTACGAGCAGTACTTC	CASRQGQIYEQYF
TRBD1	TRBV6-1	.	TRBJ1-2	TGTGCCAGCACTCTCACAGGGGGCCATGGCTACACCTTC	CASTLTGGHGYTF
TRBD1	TRBV9	.	TRBJ1-2	TGTGCCAGCAGCGGGGGACAGGGGCTTGACTATGGCTACACCTTC	CASSGGQGLDYGYTF
TRBD1	TRBV10-2	once	TRBJ1-1	TGCGCCAGCAGGGGGACAGGGTGGACTGAAGCTTTCTTT	CASRGTGWTEAFF
TRBD1	TRBV6-1	.	TRBJ2-7	TGTGCCAGCAGGGGGGACAGGGGATACGAGCAGTACTTC	CASRGDRGYEQYF
.	TRBV4-1	.	TRBJ1-6	TGCGCCAGCAGCCAAGGTTACAGAGTAGATAATTCACCCCTCCACTTT	CASSQGYRVDNSPLHF
.	TRBV5-1	once	TRBJ2-2	TGCGCCAGCAGTTTACAGGGGACTAGTTCCTTCACCGGGGAGCTGTTTTTT	CASSLQGTSSFTGELFF
.	TRBV21-1	.	TRBJ1-5	TGTGCCAGCAGCAAAGTCAGCAGGAAAAGCAATCAGCCCCAGCATTTT	CASSKVSRKSNQPQHF
TRBD1	TRBV28	.	TRBJ2-5	TGTGCCAGCAGTTCCCGGACAGGATCTGTAGAGACCCAGTACTTC	CASSSRTGSVETQYF
TRBD1	TRBV7-9	.	TRBJ1-1	TGTGCCAGCAGTCCGGGACAGAAAGCTTTCTTT	CASSPGQKAFF
TRBD1	TRBV29-1	few	TRBJ2-7	TGCAGCGTTGAAGAAAACCGGGACAGGGGGATCTACGAGCAGTACTTC	CSVEENRDRGIYEQYF
.	TRBV7-9	.	TRBJ2-6	TGTTCCAGCATTTCAACAGGGCGCTCTGGGGCCAACGTCCTGACTTTC	CSSISTGRSGANVLTF
.	TRBV28	.	TRBJ1-1	TGTGCCAGCAGTTCAACAGGGTACGTGTACACTGAAGCTTTCTTT	CASSSTGYVYTEAFF
TRBD2	TRBV5-6	.	TRBJ2-1	TGTGCCAGCAGCCTCGGGACTAGCGGGGGGGCGGGTTACAATGAGCAGTTCTTC	CASSLGTSGGAGYNEQFF
TRBD2	TRBV4-1	.	TRBJ2-1	TGCGCCAGCAGCCCAATAAGACTAGCGGCCTACAATGAGCAGTTCTTC	CASSPIRLAAYNEQFF
TRBD2	TRBV5-1	.	TRBJ2-5	TGCGCCAGCAGCACGACTAGCGGGGGGGCAGGGACCCAGTACTTC	CASSTTSGGAGTQYF
TRBD1	TRBV2	.	TRBJ2-6	TGTGCCAGCAGTGGGGGGACAGGGGGGTCTGGGGCCAACGTCCTGACTTTC	CASSGGTGGSGANVLTF
.	TRBV5-5	.	TRBJ1-5	TGTGCCAGCAGCTACGGTAATCAGCCCCAGCATTTT	CASSYGNQPQHF
TRBD1	TRBV6-6	.	TRBJ1-6	TGTGCCAGCAGGGAAGGACAGGGGAATTCACCCCTCCACTTT	CASREGQGNSPLHF
.	TRBV4-1	.	TRBJ2-4	TGCGCCAGCAGCTCCACGGCACAGGCCCTAGGCATTCAGTACTTC	CASSSTAQALGIQYF
.	TRBV20-1	.	TRBJ2-5	TGCAGTGTCCTTCGGGAAGAGACCCAGTACTTC	CSVLREETQYF
.	TRBV19	.	TRBJ2-1	TGTGCCAGTCAGAGTAGGGCGGGGAAGTGGAATGAGCAGTTCTTC	CASQSRAGKWNEQFF
.	TRBV7-9	.	TRBJ1-6	TGTGCCAGCAGCGCCCAGGGCAGCAATTCACCCCTCCACTTT	CASSAQGSNSPLHF
.	TRBV7-8	.	TRBJ2-2	TGTGCCAGCAGCTTAGGGTTATGGGGGGCGAACACCGGGGAGCTGTTTTTT	CASSLGLWGANTGELFF
.	TRBV7-9	.	TRBJ2-7	TGTGCCAGCAGTCGCGCCGCGTCGGCAGGCATAACCTACGAGCAGTACTTC	CASSRAASAGITYEQYF
TRBD1	TRBV7-9	.	TRBJ2-7	TGTGCCAGCAGCTTAACCCCCGGGACAGGGGGCATCTACGAGCAGTACTTC	CASSLTPGTGGIYEQYF
.	TRBV5-1	.	TRBJ2-7	TGCGCCAGCAGCTTGGTCGACGGGTCCTACGAGCAGTACTTC	CASSLVDGSYEQYF
.	TRBV15	.	TRBJ1-5	TGTGCCACCAATTTGGGCCGTGGTCCTGATAGCAATCAGCCCCAGCATTTT	CATNLGRGPDSNQPQHF
TRBD1	TRBV2	.	TRBJ1-6	TGTGCCAGCAGCGCCGGGACAGGCGTGCGAGGGGGTTCACCCCTCCACTTT	CASSAGTGVRGGSPLHF
TRBD2	TRBV4-1	.	TRBJ2-7	TGCGCCAGCAGCCAAGTAATGCGGGAGGGCTACGAGCAGTACTTC	CASSQVMREGYEQYF
.	TRBV2	.	TRBJ2-6	TGTGCCAGCAGTGTACTAGGGGCCAACGTCCTGACTTTC	CASSVLGANVLTF
.	TRBV6-1	.	TRBJ1-2	TGTGCCAGCAGTGATTTACAGGGCGTAAATGGCTACACCTTC	CASSDLQGVNGYTF
.	TRBV19	.	TRBJ2-7	TGTGCCAGTAGTATAGTGGACAGCGGCTTGGGCGAGCAGTACTTC	CASSIVDSGLGEQYF
.	TRBV6-5	.	TRBJ1-2	TGTGCCAGCAGTGAAGTTGGGGAGGTCGACGGCTACACCTTC	CASSEVGEVDGYTF
TRBD1	TRBV18	.	TRBJ2-3	TGTGCCAGCTCACCAAAGACAGGGGAATTGGATACGCAGTATTTT	CASSPKTGELDTQYF
TRBD2	TRBV9	.	TRBJ2-3	TGTGCCAGCAGCGTAGGGACTAGCGGGGCCACAGATACGCAGTATTTT	CASSVGTSGATDTQYF
TRBD2	TRBV27	once	TRBJ2-5	TGTGCCAGCAGTTTGGGTAGCGGGAGTGTCAAGACCCAGTACTTC	CASSLGSGSVKTQYF
.	TRBV28	few	TRBJ2-7	TGTGCCAGCAGTTTTTTCGGTGGCGGTCGGTTCGTCTACGAGCAGTACTTC	CASSFFGGGRFVYEQYF